The T cell receptor (beta chain) described here comes from a study of T cell changes during pregnancy in multiple sclerosis. Method: immunoSEQ multiplex PCR; TCRdb's copy keeps in-frame clones and lacks some. The sample carries about 59,000 clones, about 94% recorded once. Between the trimmed V and J ends, which lost 5 bases and 3 bases, there was a span of 5 bases. The CDR3 sequence is 11 residues long. Germline V lookup: CDR1 SGHTA, CDR2 FQGNSA. Sample: peripheral blood, taken in the third trimester of pregnancy. The chain recombines TRBV7-2 with TRBJ2-7; D is unclear. The source of this sequence is a female donor in good health, enrolled as a control in a pregnancy study. CDR3 protein: CASSPLYEQYF. The CDR3 DNA follows: TGTGCCAGCAGCCCTCTCTACGAGCAGTACTTC.